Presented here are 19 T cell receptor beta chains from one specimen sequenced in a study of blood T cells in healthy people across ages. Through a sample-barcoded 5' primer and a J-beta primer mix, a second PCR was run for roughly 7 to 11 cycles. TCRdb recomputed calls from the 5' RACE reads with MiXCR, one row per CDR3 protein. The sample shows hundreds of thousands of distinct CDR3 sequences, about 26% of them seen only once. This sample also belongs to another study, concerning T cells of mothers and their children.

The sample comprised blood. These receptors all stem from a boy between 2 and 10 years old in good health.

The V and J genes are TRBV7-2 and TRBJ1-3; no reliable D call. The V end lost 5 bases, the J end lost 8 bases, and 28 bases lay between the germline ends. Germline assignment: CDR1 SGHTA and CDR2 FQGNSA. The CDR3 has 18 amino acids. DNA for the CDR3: TGTGCCAGCAGCCCATTACGGGCCTTCCGAGGGCGCGGAGACACCATATATTTT. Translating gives CASSPLRAFRGRGDTIYF.

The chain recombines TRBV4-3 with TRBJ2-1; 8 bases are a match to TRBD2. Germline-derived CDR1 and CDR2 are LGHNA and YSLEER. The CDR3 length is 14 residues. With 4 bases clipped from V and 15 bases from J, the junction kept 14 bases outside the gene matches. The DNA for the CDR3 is TGCGCCAGCAGCCTTCGAGCGGGAGAGAGTTGGGTGTTCTTC. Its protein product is CASSLRAGESWVFF.

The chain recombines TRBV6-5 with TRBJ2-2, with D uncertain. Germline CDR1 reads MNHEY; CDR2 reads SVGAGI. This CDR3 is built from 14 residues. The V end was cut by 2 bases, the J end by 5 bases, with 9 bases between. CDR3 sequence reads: CASSYGRTTGELFF. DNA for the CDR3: TGTGCCAGCAGTTACGGCAGGACGACCGGGGAGCTGTTTTTT.

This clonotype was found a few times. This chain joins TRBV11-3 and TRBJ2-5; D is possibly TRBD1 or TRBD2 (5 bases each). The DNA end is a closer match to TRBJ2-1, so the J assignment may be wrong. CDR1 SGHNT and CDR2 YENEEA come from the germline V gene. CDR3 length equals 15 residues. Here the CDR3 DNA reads TGTGCCAGCAGCCTCGACCGGGACCTTGGAAATGAGCAGTTCTTC. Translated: CASSLDRDLGNEQFF.

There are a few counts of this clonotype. CDR3 loop: CATSDLQGTEQFF. Here the CDR3 DNA reads TGTGCCACCAGTGATTTGCAGGGGACAGAGCAGTTCTTC. J is TRBJ2-1 and V is TRBV24-1, with a possible D match to TRBD1 (6 bases). Germline V gives CDR1 KGHDR, CDR2 SFDVKD. Trimming removed 0 bases at V and 10 bases at J, with 9 bases between. This CDR3 has 13 amino acids.

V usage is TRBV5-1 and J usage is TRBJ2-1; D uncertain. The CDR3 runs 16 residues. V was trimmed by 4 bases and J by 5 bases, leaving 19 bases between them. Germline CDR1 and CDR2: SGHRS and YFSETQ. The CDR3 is CASSRTDSLLNNEQFF. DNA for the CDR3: TGCGCCAGCAGCCGGACCGACTCACTCTTAAACAATGAGCAGTTCTTC. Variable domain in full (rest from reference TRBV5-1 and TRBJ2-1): KAGVTQTPRYLIKTRGQQVTLSCSPISGHRSVSWYQQTPGQGLQFLFEYFSETQRNKGNFPGRFSGRQFSNSRSEMNVSTLELGDSALYLCASSRTDSLLNNEQFFGPGTRLTVL.

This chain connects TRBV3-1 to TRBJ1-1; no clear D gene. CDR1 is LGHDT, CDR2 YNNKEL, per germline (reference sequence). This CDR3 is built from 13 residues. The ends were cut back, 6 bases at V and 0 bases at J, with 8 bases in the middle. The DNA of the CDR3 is TGTGCCAGCAGTGATGCCGTGAACACTGAAGCTTTCTTT. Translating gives CASSDAVNTEAFF. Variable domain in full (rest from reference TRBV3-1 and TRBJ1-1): DTAVSQTPKYLVTQMGNDKSIKCEQNLGHDTMYWYKQDSKKFLKIMFSYNNKELIINETVPNRFSPKSPDKAHLNLHINSLELGDSAVYFCASSDAVNTEAFFGQGTRLTVV.

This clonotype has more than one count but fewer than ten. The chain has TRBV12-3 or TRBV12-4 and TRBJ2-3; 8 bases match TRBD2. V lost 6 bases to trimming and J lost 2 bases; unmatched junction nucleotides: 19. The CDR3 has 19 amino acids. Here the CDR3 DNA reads TGTGCCAGCAGCTTTCGTCAGCGGGAGACTCTATCCTCCACAGATACGCAGTATTTT. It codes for CASSFRQRETLSSTDTQYF.

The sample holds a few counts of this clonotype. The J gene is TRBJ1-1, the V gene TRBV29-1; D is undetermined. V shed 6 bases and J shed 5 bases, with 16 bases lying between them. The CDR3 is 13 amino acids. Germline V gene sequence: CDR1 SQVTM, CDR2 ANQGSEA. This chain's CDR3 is CSVVGLAGTEAFF. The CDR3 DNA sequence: TGCAGCGTCGTCGGCCTCGCCGGGACTGAAGCTTTCTTT.

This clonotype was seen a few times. This CDR3 reads CSARPHGELEDTQYF. The CDR3 region has the DNA TGCAGTGCTAGACCCCATGGGGAGTTAGAAGATACGCAGTATTTT. V and J are TRBV20-1 and TRBJ2-3; the D gene is possibly TRBD2 (5 bases). This CDR3 spans 15 amino acids. The germline V and J ends were trimmed by 2 bases and 5 bases, with 17 bases remaining between them. Germline CDR1 is DFQATT and CDR2 is SNEGSKA (reference sequence).

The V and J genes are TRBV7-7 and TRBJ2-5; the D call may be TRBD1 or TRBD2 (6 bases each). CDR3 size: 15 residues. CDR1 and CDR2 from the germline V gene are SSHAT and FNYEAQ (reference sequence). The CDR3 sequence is CTSSFGGTPQETQYF. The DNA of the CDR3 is TGTACTAGCAGCTTCGGCGGGACACCGCAAGAGACCCAGTACTTC.

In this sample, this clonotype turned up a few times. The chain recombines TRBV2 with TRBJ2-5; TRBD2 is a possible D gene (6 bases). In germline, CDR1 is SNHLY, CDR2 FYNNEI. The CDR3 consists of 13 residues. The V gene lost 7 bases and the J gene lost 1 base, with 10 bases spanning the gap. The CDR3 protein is CASTGGSQETQYF. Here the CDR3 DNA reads TGTGCCAGCACCGGGGGTTCCCAAGAGACCCAGTACTTC. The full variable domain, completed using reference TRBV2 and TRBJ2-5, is EPEVTQTPSHQVTQMGQEVILRCVPISNHLYFYWYRQILGQKVEFLVSFYNNEISEKSEIFDDQFSVERPDGSNFTLKIRSTKLEDSAMYFCASTGGSQETQYFGPGTRLLVL.

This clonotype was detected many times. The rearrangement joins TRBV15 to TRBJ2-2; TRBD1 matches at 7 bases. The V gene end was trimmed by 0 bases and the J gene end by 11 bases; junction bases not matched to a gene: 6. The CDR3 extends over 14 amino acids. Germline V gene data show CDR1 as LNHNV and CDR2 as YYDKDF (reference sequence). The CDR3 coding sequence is TGTGCCACCAGCAGAGACGTAGGGGGCGGCGAGCTGTTTTTT. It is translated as CATSRDVGGGELFF.

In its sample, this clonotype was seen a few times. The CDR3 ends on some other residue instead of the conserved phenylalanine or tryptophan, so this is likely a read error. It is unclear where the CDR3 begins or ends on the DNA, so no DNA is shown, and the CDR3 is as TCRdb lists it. The CDR3 loop reads CSASDFGL. This chain connects TRBV20-1 to TRBJ2-4. From its first to its last residue, the CDR3 has 8 amino acids. Per the germline V gene, CDR1 is DFQATT and CDR2 is SNEGSKA (reference sequence).

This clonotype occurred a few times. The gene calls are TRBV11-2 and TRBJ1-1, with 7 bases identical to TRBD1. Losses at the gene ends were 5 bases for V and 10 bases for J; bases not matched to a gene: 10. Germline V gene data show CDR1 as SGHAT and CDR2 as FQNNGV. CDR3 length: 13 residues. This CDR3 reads CASSMGTAAGAFF. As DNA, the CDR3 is TGTGCCAGCAGCATGGGGACAGCCGCTGGAGCTTTCTTT.

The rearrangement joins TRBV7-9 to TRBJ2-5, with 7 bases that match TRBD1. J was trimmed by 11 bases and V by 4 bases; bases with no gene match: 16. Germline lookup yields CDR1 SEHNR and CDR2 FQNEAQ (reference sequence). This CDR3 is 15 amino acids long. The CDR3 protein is CASSSDRVGRYGQYF. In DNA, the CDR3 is TGTGCCAGCAGCTCCGACAGGGTGGGCCGATACGGGCAGTACTTC. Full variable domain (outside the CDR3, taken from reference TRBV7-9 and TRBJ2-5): DTGVSQNPRHKITKRGQNVTFRCDPISEHNRLYWYRQTLGQGPEFLTYFQNEAQLEKSRLLSDRFSAERPKGSFSTLEIQRTEQGDSAMYLCASSSDRVGRYGQYFGPGTRLLVL.

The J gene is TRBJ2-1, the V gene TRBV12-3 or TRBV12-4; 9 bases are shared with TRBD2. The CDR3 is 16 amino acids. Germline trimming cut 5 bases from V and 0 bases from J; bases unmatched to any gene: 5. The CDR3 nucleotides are TGTGCCAGCAGTCACGCGGGGGGGAGCTCCTACAATGAGCAGTTCTTC. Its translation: CASSHAGGSSYNEQFF.

The CDR3 DNA is TGTGCCAGCAGTTTGGGTAGCGTCGAGACCCAGTACTTC. It encodes CASSLGSVETQYF. V and J are TRBV12-3 or TRBV12-4 and TRBJ2-5; the D gene is possibly TRBD2 (5 bases). The V and J ends lost 3 bases and 5 bases respectively, with 10 bases between them. This CDR3 comprises 13 residues.

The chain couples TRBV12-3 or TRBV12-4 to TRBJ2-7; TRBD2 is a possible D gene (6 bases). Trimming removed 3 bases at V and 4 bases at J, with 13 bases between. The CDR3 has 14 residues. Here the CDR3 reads CASSLDWAGYEQYF. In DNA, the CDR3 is TGTGCCAGCAGTTTGGATTGGGCGGGATACGAGCAGTACTTC.